The subject of this entry is one T cell receptor (beta chain). The sample belongs to a study of tumor-infiltrating lymphocytes in localized non-small cell lung cancer. Overall study context: From each patient, both tumor and uninvolved lung, non-adjacent to tumor, were sampled.

Data came from immunoSEQ multiplex PCR; TCRdb stores just in-frame clones and leaves some out. The table shows about 14,000 clones, with more than 65% occurring only once. V was clipped by 4 bases and J by 11 bases, with 16 bases between them. The CDR3 length is 14 residues. CDR1 and CDR2 from the germline V gene are SGDLS and YYNGEE. This receptor was identified in a human donor with non-small cell lung cancer. Sequencing input: lung tumor tissue. The V gene is TRBV9, the J gene TRBJ1-6; D ambiguous. CDR3 protein: CASSSTGKETPLHF. The CDR3 bases are TGTGCCAGCAGCTCGACCGGTAAGGAGACACCCCTCCACTTT.